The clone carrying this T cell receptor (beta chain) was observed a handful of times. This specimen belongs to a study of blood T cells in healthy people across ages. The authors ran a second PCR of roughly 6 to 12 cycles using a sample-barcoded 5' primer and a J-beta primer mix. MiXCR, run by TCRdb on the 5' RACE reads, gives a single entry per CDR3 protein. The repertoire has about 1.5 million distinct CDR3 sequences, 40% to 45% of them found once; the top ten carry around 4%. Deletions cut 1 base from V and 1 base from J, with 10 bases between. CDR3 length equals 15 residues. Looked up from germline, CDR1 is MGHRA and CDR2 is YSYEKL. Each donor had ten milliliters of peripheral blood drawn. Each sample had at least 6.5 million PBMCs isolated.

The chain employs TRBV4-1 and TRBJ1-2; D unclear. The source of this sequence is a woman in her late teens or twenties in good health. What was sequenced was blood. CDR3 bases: TGCGCCAGCAGCCAAGCTGCCGGCCATAACTATGGCTACACCTTC. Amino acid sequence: CASSQAAGHNYGYTF.